This note documents a single T cell receptor beta chain sequence. Two negative PCRs, clearance, or symptom resolution had been documented for recovered Cohort 3 donors. The data were taken from a study of blood T cell repertoires in COVID-19. Looking at the study overall: From T cells, B-cell-depleted T cells, or PBMCs came the material, which was cDNA or gDNA.

The table came from immunoSEQ multiplex PCR; TCRdb's copy has only in-frame clones and leaves some out. The table includes under 200,000 clones, 80% to 90% detected once. V was pared by 5 bases and J by 2 bases, with 10 bases between. The V gene's germline CDR1 is MDHEN and CDR2 SYDVKM. This CDR3 has 13 amino acids. The rearrangement joins TRBV28 to TRBJ2-7, with D tentatively TRBD2 (6 bases). The receptor was derived from a woman aged 45-65 years who had recovered from COVID-19. Sequenced sample: PBMCs or T cells enriched from blood (not recorded which). The CDR3 DNA sequence: TGTGCCAGCAGTCGCCCGGGGGCCTACGAGCAGTACTTC. As protein: CASSRPGAYEQYF.